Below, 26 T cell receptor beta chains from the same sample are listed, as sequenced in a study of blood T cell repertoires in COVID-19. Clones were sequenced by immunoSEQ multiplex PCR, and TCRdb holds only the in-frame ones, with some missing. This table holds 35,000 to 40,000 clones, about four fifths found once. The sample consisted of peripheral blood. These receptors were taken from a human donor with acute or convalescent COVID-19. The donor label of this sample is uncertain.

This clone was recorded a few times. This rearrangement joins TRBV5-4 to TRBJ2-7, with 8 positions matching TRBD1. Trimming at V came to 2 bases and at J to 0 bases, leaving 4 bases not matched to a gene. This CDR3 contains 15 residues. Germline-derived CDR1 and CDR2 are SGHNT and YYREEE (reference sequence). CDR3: CASSFQGANSYEQYF. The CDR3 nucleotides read TGTGCCAGCAGCTTCCAGGGGGCCAACTCCTACGAGCAGTACTTC.

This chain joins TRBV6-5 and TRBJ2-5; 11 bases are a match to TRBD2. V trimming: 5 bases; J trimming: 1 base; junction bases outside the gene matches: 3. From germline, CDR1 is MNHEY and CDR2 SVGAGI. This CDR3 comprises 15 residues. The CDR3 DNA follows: TGTGCCAGCAGTCTAGCGGGAGGAGGCCAAGAGACCCAGTACTTC. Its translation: CASSLAGGGQETQYF.

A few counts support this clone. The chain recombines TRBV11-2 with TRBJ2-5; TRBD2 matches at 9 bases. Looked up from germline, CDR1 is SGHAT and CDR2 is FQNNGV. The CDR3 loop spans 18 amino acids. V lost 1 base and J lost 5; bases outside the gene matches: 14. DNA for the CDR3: TGTGCCAGCAGCTTAGTCCCCGCCCGCGGGAGGGCCCCCGAGACCCAGTACTTC. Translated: CASSLVPARGRAPETQYF.

The DNA for the CDR3 is TGTGCCAGCAGACACAGGGGAGAGACCGGGGAGCTGTTTTTT. This translates into CASRHRGETGELFF. J is TRBJ2-2 and V is TRBV6-5; the match to TRBD1 covers 7 bases. J gave up 5 bases and V 6 bases, and 6 bases lay outside the gene matches. CDR1 and CDR2 from the germline V gene are MNHEY and SVGAGI. The CDR3 is 14 residues long.

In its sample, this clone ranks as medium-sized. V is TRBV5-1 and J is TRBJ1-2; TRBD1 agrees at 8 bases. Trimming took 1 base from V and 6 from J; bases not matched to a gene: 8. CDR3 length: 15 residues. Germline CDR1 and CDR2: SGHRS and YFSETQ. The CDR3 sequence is CASSLNPGGRDGYTF. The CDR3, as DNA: TGCGCCAGCAGCTTGAACCCAGGGGGCAGGGATGGCTACACCTTC. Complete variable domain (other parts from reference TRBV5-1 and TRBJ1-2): KAGVTQTPRYLIKTRGQQVTLSCSPISGHRSVSWYQQTPGQGLQFLFEYFSETQRNKGNFPGRFSGRQFSNSRSEMNVSTLELGDSALYLCASSLNPGGRDGYTFGSGTRLTVV.

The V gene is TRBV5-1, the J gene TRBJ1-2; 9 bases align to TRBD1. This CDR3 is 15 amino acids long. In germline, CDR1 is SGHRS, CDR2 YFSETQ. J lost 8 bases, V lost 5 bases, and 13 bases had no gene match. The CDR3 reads CASSSGTGTFWGYTF. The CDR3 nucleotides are TGCGCCAGCAGTTCCGGGACAGGGACCTTTTGGGGCTACACCTTC.

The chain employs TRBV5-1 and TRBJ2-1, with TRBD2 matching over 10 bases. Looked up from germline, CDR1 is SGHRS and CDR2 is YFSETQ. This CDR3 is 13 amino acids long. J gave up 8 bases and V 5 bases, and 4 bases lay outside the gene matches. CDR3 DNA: TGCGCCAGCAGAGGGACTAGCGTGGATGAGCAGTTCTTC. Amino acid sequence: CASRGTSVDEQFF.

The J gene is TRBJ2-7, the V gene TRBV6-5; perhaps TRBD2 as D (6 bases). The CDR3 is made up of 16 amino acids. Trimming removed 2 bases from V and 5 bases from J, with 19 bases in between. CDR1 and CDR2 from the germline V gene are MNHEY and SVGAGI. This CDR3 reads CASSYGFAGSSDEQYF. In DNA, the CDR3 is TGTGCCAGCAGTTACGGGTTTGCGGGGAGTTCTGACGAGCAGTACTTC.

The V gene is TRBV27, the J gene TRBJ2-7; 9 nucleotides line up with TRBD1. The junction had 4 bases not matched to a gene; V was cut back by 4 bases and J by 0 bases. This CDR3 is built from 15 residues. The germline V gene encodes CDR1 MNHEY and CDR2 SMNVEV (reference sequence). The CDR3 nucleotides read TGTGCCAGCAGTTCTGCGGGACAGGGCTCCTACGAGCAGTACTTC. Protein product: CASSSAGQGSYEQYF.

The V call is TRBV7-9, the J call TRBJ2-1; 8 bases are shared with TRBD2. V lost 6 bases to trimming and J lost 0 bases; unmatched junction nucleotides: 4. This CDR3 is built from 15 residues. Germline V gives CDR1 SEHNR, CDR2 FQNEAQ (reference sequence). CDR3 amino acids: CASRSGGGSYNEQFF. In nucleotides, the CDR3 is TGTGCCAGCAGATCCGGGGGGGGCTCCTACAATGAGCAGTTCTTC.

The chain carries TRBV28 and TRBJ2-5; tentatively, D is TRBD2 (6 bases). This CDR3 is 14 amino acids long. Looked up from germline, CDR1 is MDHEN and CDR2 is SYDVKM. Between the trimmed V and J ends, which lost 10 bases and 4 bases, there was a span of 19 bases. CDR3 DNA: TGTGCCACCCAAGGCGCGGGAACGGTAGAGACCCAGTACTTC. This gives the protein CATQGAGTVETQYF.

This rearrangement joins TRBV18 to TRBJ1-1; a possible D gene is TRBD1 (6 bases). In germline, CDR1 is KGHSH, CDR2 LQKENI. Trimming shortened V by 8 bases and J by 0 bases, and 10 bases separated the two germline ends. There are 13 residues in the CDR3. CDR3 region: CASLGQLNTEAFF. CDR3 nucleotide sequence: TGTGCCAGCCTGGGACAACTGAACACTGAAGCTTTCTTT.

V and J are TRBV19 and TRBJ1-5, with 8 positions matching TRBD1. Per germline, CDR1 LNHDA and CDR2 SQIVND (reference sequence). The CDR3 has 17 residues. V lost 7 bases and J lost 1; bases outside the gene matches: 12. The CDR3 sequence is CASNLGQAGSSNQPQHF. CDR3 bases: TGTGCCAGTAATCTGGGACAGGCCGGCTCGAGCAATCAGCCCCAGCATTTT.

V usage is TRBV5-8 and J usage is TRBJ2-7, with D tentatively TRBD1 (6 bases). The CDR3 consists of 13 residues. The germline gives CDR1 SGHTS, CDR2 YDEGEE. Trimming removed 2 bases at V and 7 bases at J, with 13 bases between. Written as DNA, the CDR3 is TGTGCCAGCAGCTTCGACAGGTCGGTAGAGCAGTACTTC. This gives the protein CASSFDRSVEQYF. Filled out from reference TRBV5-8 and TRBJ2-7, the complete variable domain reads EAGVTQSPTHLIKTRGQQATLRCSPISGHTSVYWYQQALGLGLQFLLWYDEGEERNRGNFPPRFSGRQFPNYSSELNVNALELEDSALYLCASSFDRSVEQYFGPGTRLTVT.

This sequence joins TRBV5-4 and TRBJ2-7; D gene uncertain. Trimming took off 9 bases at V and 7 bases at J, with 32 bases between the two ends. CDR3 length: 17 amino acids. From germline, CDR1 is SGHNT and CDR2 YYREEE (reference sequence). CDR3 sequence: CATNAVHWHPHFYEQYF. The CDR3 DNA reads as TGTGCCACGAATGCGGTGCATTGGCATCCCCACTTTTATGAGCAGTACTTC.

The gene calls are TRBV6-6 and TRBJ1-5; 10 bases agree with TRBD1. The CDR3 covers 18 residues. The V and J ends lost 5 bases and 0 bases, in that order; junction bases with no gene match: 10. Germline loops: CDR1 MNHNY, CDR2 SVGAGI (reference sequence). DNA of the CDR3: TGTGCCAGCAGTCCCGGGACAGGGGCGGCCTATAGCAATCAGCCCCAGCATTTT. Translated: CASSPGTGAAYSNQPQHF.

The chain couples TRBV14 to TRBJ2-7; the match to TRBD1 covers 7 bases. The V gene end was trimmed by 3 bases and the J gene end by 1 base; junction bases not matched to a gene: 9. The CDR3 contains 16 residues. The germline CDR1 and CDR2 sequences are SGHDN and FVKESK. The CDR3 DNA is TGTGCCAGCAGCCATTCAGGGGGTCTCAGGTCCTACGAGCAGTACTTC. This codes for CASSHSGGLRSYEQYF.

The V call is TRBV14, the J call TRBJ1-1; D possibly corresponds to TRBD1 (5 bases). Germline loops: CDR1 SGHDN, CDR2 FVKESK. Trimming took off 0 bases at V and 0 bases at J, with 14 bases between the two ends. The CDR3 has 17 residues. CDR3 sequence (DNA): TGTGCCAGCAGCCAAGAAGTCAGGGAGGTTCTGAACACTGAAGCTTTCTTT. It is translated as CASSQEVREVLNTEAFF.

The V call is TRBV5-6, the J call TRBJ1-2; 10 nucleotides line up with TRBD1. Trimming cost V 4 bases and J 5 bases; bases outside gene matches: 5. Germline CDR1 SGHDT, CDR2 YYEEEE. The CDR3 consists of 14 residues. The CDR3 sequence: CASSRDRGEYGYTF. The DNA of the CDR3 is TGTGCCAGCAGCCGGGACAGGGGCGAATATGGCTACACCTTC.

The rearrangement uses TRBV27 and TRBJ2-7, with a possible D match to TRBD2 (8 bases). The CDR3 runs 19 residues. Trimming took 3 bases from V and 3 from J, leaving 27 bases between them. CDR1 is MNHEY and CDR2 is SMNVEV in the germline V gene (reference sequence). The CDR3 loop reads CASSLRVRGVSGANYEQYF. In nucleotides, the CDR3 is TGTGCCAGCAGTTTGCGGGTCAGGGGGGTTAGCGGGGCGAACTACGAGCAGTACTTC.

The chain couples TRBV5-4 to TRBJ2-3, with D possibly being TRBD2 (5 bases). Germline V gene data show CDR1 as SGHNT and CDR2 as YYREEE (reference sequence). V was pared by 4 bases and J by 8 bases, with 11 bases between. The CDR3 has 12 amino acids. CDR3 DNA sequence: TGTGCCAGCAGCCGGCAAGGGAGTACGCAGTATTTT. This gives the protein CASSRQGSTQYF.

This chain's CDR3 is CASSQDGTVNQPQHF. The CDR3 DNA is TGCGCCAGCAGCCAGGACGGGACAGTTAATCAGCCCCAGCATTTT. The chain is built from TRBV4-3 and TRBJ1-5; 7 positions agree with TRBD1. Germline V gives CDR1 LGHNA, CDR2 YSLEER. The length of the CDR3 is 15 residues. V trimming: 3 bases; J trimming: 4 bases; junction bases outside the gene matches: 6.

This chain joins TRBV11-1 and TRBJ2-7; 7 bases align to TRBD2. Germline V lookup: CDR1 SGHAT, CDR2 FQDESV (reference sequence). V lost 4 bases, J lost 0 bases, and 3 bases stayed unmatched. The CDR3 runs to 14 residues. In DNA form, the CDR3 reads TGTGCCAGCAGCTCGGCTAGCGGCTCCTACGAGCAGTACTTC. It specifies CASSSASGSYEQYF. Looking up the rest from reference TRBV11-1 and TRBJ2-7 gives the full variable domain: EAEVAQSPRYKITEKSQAVAFWCDPISGHATLYWYRQILGQGPELLVQFQDESVVDDSQLPKDRFSAERLKGVDSTLKIQPAELGDSAMYLCASSSASGSYEQYFGPGTRLTVT.

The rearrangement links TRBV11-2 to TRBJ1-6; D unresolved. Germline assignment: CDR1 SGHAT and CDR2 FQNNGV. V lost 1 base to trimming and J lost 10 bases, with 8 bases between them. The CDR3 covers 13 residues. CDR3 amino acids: CASSLGVVSPLHF. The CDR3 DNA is TGTGCCAGCAGCTTAGGCGTGGTCTCACCCCTCCACTTT. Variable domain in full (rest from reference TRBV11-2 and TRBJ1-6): EAGVAQSPRYKIIEKRQSVAFWCNPISGHATLYWYQQILGQGPKLLIQFQNNGVVDDSQLPKDRFSAERLKGVDSTLKIQPAKLEDSAVYLCASSLGVVSPLHFGNGTRLTVT.

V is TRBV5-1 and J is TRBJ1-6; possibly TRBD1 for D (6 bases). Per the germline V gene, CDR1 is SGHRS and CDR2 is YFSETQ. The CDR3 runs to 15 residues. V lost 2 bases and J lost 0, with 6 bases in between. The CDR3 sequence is CASSLGGSYNSPLHF. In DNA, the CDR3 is TGCGCCAGCAGCTTAGGGGGCTCCTATAATTCACCCCTCCACTTT.

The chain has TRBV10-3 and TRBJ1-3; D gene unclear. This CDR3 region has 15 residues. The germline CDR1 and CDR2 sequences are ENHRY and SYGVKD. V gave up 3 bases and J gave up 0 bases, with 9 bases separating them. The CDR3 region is CAISDGGLSGNTIYF. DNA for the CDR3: TGTGCCATCAGTGATGGAGGCCTCTCTGGAAACACCATATATTTT.